A selection of T cell receptor beta chains follows, all from one sample in a study of blood T cells in healthy people across ages. Each CDR3 protein is one row after TCRdb ran MiXCR on the 5' RACE reads. The sample consists of 800,000 or so distinct CDR3 sequences, 55% to 65% of them appearing once. Specimen: blood. These receptors were taken from a man in his thirties or forties in good health. CDR3s include the opening cysteine and the closing phenylalanine or tryptophan. The order of the fields is clone size, J gene, D gene, V gene, CDR3 protein, CDR3 DNA. D genes are given only for firm matches. Some rows mark clone size as missing; the rest say once, few, many or name a class of expanded clone.

>-|TRBJ2-5|TRBD2|TRBV24-1
CATSDPTPAGIETQYF
TGTGCCACCAGTGACCCCACCCCAGCGGGGATAGAGACCCAGTACTTC
>-|TRBJ1-2|-|TRBV20-1
CSASPSGYTF
TGCAGTGCTAGTCCAAGTGGCTACACCTTC
>-|TRBJ2-7|-|TRBV9
CASTGPPTYEQYF
TGTGCCAGCACAGGACCACCAACCTACGAGCAGTACTTC
>-|TRBJ2-3|TRBD1|TRBV5-1
CASSSGTATQYF
TGCGCCAGCAGCTCTGGGACAGCCACGCAGTATTTT
>-|TRBJ2-2|-|TRBV3-1
CASSQVPTWNTGELFF
TGTGCCAGCAGCCAAGTTCCCACATGGAACACCGGGGAGCTGTTTTTT
>-|TRBJ1-2|-|TRBV6-5
CVSSDKDVANYGYTF
TGTGTCAGCAGCGATAAAGATGTGGCTAACTATGGCTACACCTTC
>-|TRBJ2-7|-|TRBV28
CASSYLTAEQYF
TGTGCCAGCAGTTACTTAACGGCCGAGCAGTACTTC
>-|TRBJ2-3|-|TRBV12-5
CASGLGGSGHTTSTDTQYF
TGTGCTAGTGGTTTGGGTGGCTCAGGACACACGACTAGCACAGATACGCAGTATTTT
>-|TRBJ2-7|-|TRBV6-2/TRBV6-3
CASSYPRPAGYEQYF
TGTGCCAGCAGTTACCCTCGGCCAGCGGGTTACGAGCAGTACTTC
>once|TRBJ1-5|-|TRBV2
CASSPRGVRNQPQHF
TGTGCCAGCAGCCCGCGGGGGGTGCGCAATCAGCCCCAGCATTTT
>-|TRBJ2-3|-|TRBV6-6
CASSYSSEPSGSDTQYF
TGTGCCAGCAGTTACTCGAGTGAGCCCTCGGGGTCAGATACGCAGTATTTT
>few|TRBJ1-6|TRBD1|TRBV28
CASSQRDRGIDSPLHF
TGTGCCAGCAGTCAACGGGACAGGGGAATCGATTCACCCCTCCACTTT
>-|TRBJ2-3|TRBD2|TRBV20-1
CSATSGGDTTDTQYF
TGCAGTGCTACCAGCGGGGGAGATACCACAGATACGCAGTATTTT
>-|TRBJ1-5|-|TRBV4-3
CASSQEAGWNQPQHF
TGCGCCAGCAGCCAAGAGGCCGGGTGGAATCAGCCCCAGCATTTT
>few|TRBJ2-7|-|TRBV5-5
CASMGALYEQYF
TGTGCCAGCATGGGGGCCCTTTACGAGCAGTACTTC
>-|TRBJ2-3|-|TRBV20-1
CSACPQGLTDTQYF
TGCAGTGCGTGCCCACAGGGATTAACAGATACGCAGTATTTT
>once|TRBJ2-5|-|TRBV11-1
CASSSAWGGQETQYF
TGTGCCAGCAGCTCGGCGTGGGGAGGCCAAGAGACCCAGTACTTC
>-|TRBJ1-6|-|TRBV9
CASSVEGASGRNSPLHF
TGTGCCAGCAGCGTAGAGGGAGCATCAGGGAGGAATTCACCCCTCCACTTT
>-|TRBJ1-1|-|TRBV11-1
CASRSHGRDTEAFF
TGTGCCAGCAGATCCCACGGCAGGGACACTGAAGCTTTCTTT
>few|TRBJ2-2|-|TRBV12-3/TRBV12-4
CASSLMNTGELFF
TGTGCCAGCAGTTTAATGAACACCGGGGAGCTGTTTTTT
>few|TRBJ2-3|TRBD2|TRBV5-6
CASSWTTSHTQYF
TGTGCCAGCAGCTGGACGACTAGCCATACGCAGTATTTT
>-|TRBJ1-4|-|TRBV4-3
CASSQDYRRGEKLFF
TGCGCCAGCAGCCAAGATTACCGGAGAGGAGAAAAACTGTTTTTT
>-|TRBJ2-7|-|TRBV5-1
CASSLEPSSYEQYF
TGCGCCAGCAGCTTGGAACCCAGCTCCTACGAGCAGTACTTC
>-|TRBJ2-7|-|TRBV5-1
CASSWPTDVGSYEQYF
TGCGCCAGCAGCTGGCCTACGGACGTTGGCTCCTACGAGCAGTACTTC
>-|TRBJ2-7|TRBD1|TRBV28
CASSFLAQGREQYF
TGTGCCAGCAGTTTTCTCGCACAGGGGCGCGAGCAGTACTTC
>-|TRBJ1-6|TRBD1|TRBV10-3
CAISESSDRARGALHF
TGTGCCATCAGTGAGTCGAGTGACAGGGCACGGGGGGCCCTCCACTTT
>-|TRBJ2-3|TRBD2|TRBV15
CATGLASTQYF
TGTGCCACAGGACTAGCCTCCACGCAGTATTTT
>-|TRBJ2-1|TRBD1|TRBV7-2
CASSFRDRQFF
TGTGCCAGCAGCTTCAGGGACAGGCAGTTCTTC
>-|TRBJ1-5|-|TRBV20-1
CSASVLQNQPQHF
TGCAGTGCTAGTGTCCTTCAGAATCAGCCCCAGCATTTT
>-|TRBJ2-1|-|TRBV19
CASRGEPTNNEQFF
TGTGCCAGTAGGGGAGAACCAACAAACAATGAGCAGTTCTTC
>-|TRBJ2-3|-|TRBV7-2
CASSPWTRPNTDTQYF
TGTGCCAGCAGCCCGTGGACTCGTCCCAACACAGATACGCAGTATTTT
>few|TRBJ2-5|TRBD1|TRBV29-1
CSVTGDEETQYF
TGCAGCGTGACAGGGGACGAGGAGACCCAGTACTTC
>-|TRBJ2-3|-|TRBV6-2/TRBV6-3
CASSYMSALASTDTQYF
TGTGCCAGCAGTTACATGTCGGCGCTCGCTAGCACAGATACGCAGTATTTT
>once|TRBJ2-1|-|TRBV7-6
CASSRPQGGYNVQFF
TGTGCCAGCAGCCGTCCTCAGGGGGGGTACAATGTGCAGTTCTTC
>-|TRBJ2-7|TRBD1|TRBV28
CASLRTGAYEQYF
TGTGCCAGCCTAAGGACAGGGGCCTACGAGCAGTACTTC
>-|TRBJ1-5|-|TRBV20-1
CSAAAYSNQPQHF
TGCAGTGCTGCAGCGTATAGCAATCAGCCCCAGCATTTT
>-|TRBJ2-2|TRBD2|TRBV9
CASSDSGGPANTGELFF
TGTGCCAGCAGCGATAGCGGGGGGCCCGCGAACACCGGGGAGCTGTTTTTT
>once|TRBJ2-4|-|TRBV3-1
CASSQVWRGYTKNIQYF
TGTGCCAGCAGCCAAGTATGGCGGGGATACACCAAAAACATTCAGTACTTC
>once|TRBJ1-1|-|TRBV7-3
CASSFRGGTEAFF
TGTGCCAGCAGCTTTAGGGGGGGCACTGAAGCTTTCTTT
>few|TRBJ2-3|TRBD2|TRBV6-5
CASSSGLAGGQPSTDTQYF
TGTGCCAGCAGTTCCGGACTAGCGGGGGGACAACCTAGCACAGATACGCAGTATTTT
>-|TRBJ2-1|-|TRBV27
CASIPPSGRLNEQFF
TGTGCCAGCATTCCCCCCAGCGGACGCCTCAATGAGCAGTTCTTC